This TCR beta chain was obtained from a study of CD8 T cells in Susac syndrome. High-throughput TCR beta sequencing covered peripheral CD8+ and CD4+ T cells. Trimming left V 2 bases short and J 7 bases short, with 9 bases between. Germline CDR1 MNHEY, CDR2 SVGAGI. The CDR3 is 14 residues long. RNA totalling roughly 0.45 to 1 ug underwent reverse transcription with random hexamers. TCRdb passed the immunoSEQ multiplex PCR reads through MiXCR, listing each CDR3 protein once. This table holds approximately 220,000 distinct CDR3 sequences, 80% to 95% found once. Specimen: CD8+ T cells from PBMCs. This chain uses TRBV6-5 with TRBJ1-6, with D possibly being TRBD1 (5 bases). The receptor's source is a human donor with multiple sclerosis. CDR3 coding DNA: TGTGCCAGCAGTTACAGGGGCGAGAATTCACCCCTCCACTTT. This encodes CASSYRGENSPLHF.